These 19 T cell receptor beta chains share one sample of origin, sequenced in a study of control samples from healthy donors and cancer patients. TCRdb keeps only in-frame clones here, not all; method: immunoSEQ multiplex PCR. The sample lists over 150,000 clones; about 94% were seen once. The material sequenced was blood. The receptors were gathered from a man aged 35 to 55 in good health.

The V call is TRBV4-2, the J call TRBJ2-7; 16 nucleotides match TRBD2. With V trimmed by 1 base and J by 2 bases, 8 bases remained unmatched. CDR1 and CDR2 from the germline V gene are LGHNA and YNFKEQ. This CDR3 has 19 amino acids. For the CDR3, the DNA is TGTGCCAGCAGCCAAGCCGGGACTAGCGGGGGGGCCGTTCCCTACGAGCAGTACTTC. It translates to CASSQAGTSGGAVPYEQYF.

The chain carries TRBV4-1 and TRBJ1-2; 9 nucleotides match TRBD1. Unmatched junction bases numbered 11, after V lost 4 bases and J lost 8 bases. The CDR3 is 15 amino acids. Germline CDR1 reads MGHRA; CDR2 reads YSYEKL. CDR3 bases: TGCGCCAGCAGCCCAATGGGACAGGGATTATGGGGCTACACCTTC. Translating gives CASSPMGQGLWGYTF.

The rearrangement joins TRBV2 to TRBJ1-5; D is undetermined. The CDR3 totals 16 residues. Trimming removed 4 bases from V and 2 bases from J, with 15 bases in between. The V gene's germline CDR1 is SNHLY and CDR2 FYNNEI. CDR3 bases: TGTGCCAGCAGTGGGTGGGGAGGTCGGGGCAATCAGCCCCAGCATTTT. It codes for CASSGWGGRGNQPQHF.

The chain recombines TRBV6-6 with TRBJ2-1; perhaps TRBD1 as D (6 bases). Germline lookup yields CDR1 MNHNY and CDR2 SVGAGI (reference sequence). The ends were cut back, 2 bases at V and 7 bases at J, with 12 bases in the middle. The CDR3 length is 14 residues. The CDR3 DNA follows: TGTGCCAGCAGTTACCTCAGGGGTACGAATGAGCAGTTCTTC. Its protein is CASSYLRGTNEQFF.

This clone was observed a single time. J is TRBJ1-4 and V is TRBV19; D is undetermined. V was trimmed by 6 bases and J by 8 bases, leaving 16 bases between them. The CDR3 length is 14 residues. Germline CDR1 reads LNHDA; CDR2 reads SQIVND (reference sequence). For the CDR3, the DNA is TGTGCCAGTAGCCCCGCCTCAGGCTCGGAAAAACTGTTTTTT. Amino acids: CASSPASGSEKLFF.

The chain has TRBV3-1 (or the pseudogene TRBV3-2) and TRBJ2-2, with no clear D. This CDR3 has 14 residues. V was trimmed by 5 bases and J by 6 bases, leaving 13 bases between them. In germline, CDR1 is LGHDT, CDR2 YNNKEL (reference sequence). For the CDR3, the DNA is TGTGCCAGCAGCGGGCGCCCAGGCCCCGGGGAGCTGTTTTTT. Protein sequence: CASSGRPGPGELFF.

The chain carries TRBV7-9 and TRBJ1-4, with unresolved D. CDR1 and CDR2 from the germline V gene are SEHNR and FQNEAQ (reference sequence). The CDR3 has 15 amino acids. The V gene lost 5 bases and the J gene lost 8 bases, with 18 bases spanning the gap. Here the CDR3 reads CASSNFGPGREKLFF. The DNA of the CDR3 is TGTGCCAGCAGCAATTTTGGGCCCGGTCGAGAAAAACTGTTTTTT.

CDR3 nucleotide sequence: TGTGCCAGCAGCTCCACCCCGTACAATGAGCAGTTCTTC. Its protein is CASSSTPYNEQFF. This chain joins TRBV9 and TRBJ2-1; D is unclear. The ends were cut back, 4 bases at V and 4 bases at J, with 9 bases in the middle. The CDR3 is made up of 13 amino acids. Germline CDR1 reads SGDLS; CDR2 reads YYNGEE. Full variable domain (missing parts from reference TRBV9 and TRBJ2-1): DSGVTQTPKHLITATGQRVTLRCSPRSGDLSVYWYQQSLDQGLQFLIQYYNGEERAKGNILERFSAQQFPDLHSELNLSSLELGDSALYFCASSSTPYNEQFFGPGTRLTVL.

V usage is TRBV21-1 and J usage is TRBJ1-5. TRBV21-1 is a recognized pseudogene. This CDR3 is 21 amino acids long. CDR3 loop: CASSKKPRLIPGAGGNQPQHF. The DNA for the CDR3 is TGTGCCAGCAGCAAGAAGCCCCGACTAATCCCAGGGGCCGGGGGAAATCAGCCCCAGCATTTT.

The gene calls are TRBV19 and TRBJ2-3; 7 positions match TRBD1. The CDR3 is 14 residues long. Germline CDR1 and CDR2: LNHDA and SQIVND (reference sequence). Unmatched junction bases numbered 4, after V lost 3 bases and J lost 4 bases. The CDR3 reads CASSIWDRADTQYF. CDR3 nucleotides: TGTGCCAGTAGTATCTGGGACAGAGCAGATACGCAGTATTTT.

This chain connects TRBV5-4 to TRBJ1-5; D might be TRBD1 (5 bases). Germline CDR1 reads SGHNT; CDR2 reads YYREEE (reference sequence). The CDR3 covers 15 residues. Trimming took 0 bases from V and 3 from J, leaving 10 bases between them. The CDR3 nucleotides read TGTGCCAGCAGCTTGGGGGCAGGGCTCAATCAGCCCCAGCATTTT. It specifies CASSLGAGLNQPQHF.

This rearrangement joins TRBV25-1 to TRBJ1-6; no reliable D call. Germline loops: CDR1 MGHDK, CDR2 SYGVNS. V lost 1 base and J lost 6, with 10 bases in between. The CDR3 is made up of 15 amino acids. The CDR3 reads CASSEFGEANSPLHF. The CDR3 region has the DNA TGTGCCAGCAGTGAATTCGGAGAGGCTAATTCACCCCTCCACTTT. The complete variable domain, with remaining parts taken from reference TRBV25-1 and TRBJ1-6, reads EADIYQTPRYLVIGTGKKITLECSQTMGHDKMYWYQQDPGMELHLIHYSYGVNSTEKGDLSSESTVSRIRTEHFPLTLESARPSHTSQYLCASSEFGEANSPLHFGNGTRLTVT.

The chain couples TRBV21-1 to TRBJ1-5; the table's TRBD1 call for D was not verified on the DNA. TRBV21-1 is reported as a pseudogene. This CDR3 has 13 amino acids. The CDR3 loop reads CASGDRANQPQHF. In nucleotides, the CDR3 is TGTGCCAGTGGGGACAGGGCGAATCAGCCCCAGCATTTT.

The rearrangement joins TRBV5-6 to TRBJ1-1; possible D gene TRBD1, 6 bases. In germline, CDR1 is SGHDT, CDR2 YYEEEE. The CDR3 covers 14 residues. The V gene lost 1 base and the J gene lost 5 bases, with 12 bases spanning the gap. The chain's CDR3 is CASSLNGGRTEAFF. CDR3 sequence (DNA): TGTGCCAGCAGCTTGAACGGGGGGCGAACTGAAGCTTTCTTT.

The rearrangement joins TRBV19 to TRBJ1-1; TRBD1 matches 8 bases. The V gene end was trimmed by 7 bases and the J gene end by 2 bases; junction bases not matched to a gene: 9. Germline V gene lookup returns CDR1 LNHDA and CDR2 SQIVND (reference sequence). The CDR3 totals 15 residues. The CDR3 region has the DNA TGTGCCAGTACCGCACCCAGGGGGCGTAACACTGAAGCTTTCTTT. Its translation: CASTAPRGRNTEAFF.

CDR3 region: CASSAGRVDGYTF. CDR3 sequence (DNA): TGCGCCAGCAGCGCCGGCAGGGTAGATGGCTACACCTTC. The genes are TRBV5-1 and TRBJ1-2, with a tentative D call TRBD1 (5 bases). V was cut by 4 bases and J by 6 bases, with 13 bases left in between. The germline CDR1 and CDR2 sequences are SGHRS and YFSETQ. This CDR3 is built from 13 residues.

This chain uses TRBV7-9 with TRBJ1-4, with D perhaps matching TRBD1 (5 bases). V was cut by 3 bases and J by 8 bases, with 10 bases left in between. The CDR3 extends over 13 amino acids. Looked up from germline, CDR1 is SEHNR and CDR2 is FQNEAQ (reference sequence). CDR3 sequence reads: CASSLGEAEKLFF. DNA of the CDR3: TGTGCCAGCAGCTTGGGGGAGGCGGAAAAACTGTTTTTT. Together with reference TRBV7-9 and TRBJ1-4, the CDR3 gives the full variable domain: DTGVSQNPRHKITKRGQNVTFRCDPISEHNRLYWYRQTLGQGPEFLTYFQNEAQLEKSRLLSDRFSAERPKGSFSTLEIQRTEQGDSAMYLCASSLGEAEKLFFGSGTQLSVL.

The chain carries TRBV13 and TRBJ1-1; D is unresolved. CDR3 length: 15 amino acids. Looked up from germline, CDR1 is PRHDT and CDR2 is FYEKMQ (reference sequence). V was cut by 0 bases and J by 3 bases, with 11 bases left in between. The CDR3 nucleotides read TGTGCCAGCAGCTTAGGAGGTGGGGTTTACACTGAAGCTTTCTTT. As protein: CASSLGGGVYTEAFF.

This chain joins TRBV5-6 and TRBJ2-6, with D perhaps matching TRBD1 (5 bases). The CDR3 has 17 amino acids. V was shortened by 7 bases and J by 2 bases, with 19 bases between the two germline ends. Germline CDR1 is SGHDT and CDR2 is YYEEEE. CDR3 residues: CASLEQGGLPGANVLTF. DNA for the CDR3: TGTGCCAGCCTAGAGCAGGGCGGTCTGCCTGGGGCCAACGTCCTGACTTTC.